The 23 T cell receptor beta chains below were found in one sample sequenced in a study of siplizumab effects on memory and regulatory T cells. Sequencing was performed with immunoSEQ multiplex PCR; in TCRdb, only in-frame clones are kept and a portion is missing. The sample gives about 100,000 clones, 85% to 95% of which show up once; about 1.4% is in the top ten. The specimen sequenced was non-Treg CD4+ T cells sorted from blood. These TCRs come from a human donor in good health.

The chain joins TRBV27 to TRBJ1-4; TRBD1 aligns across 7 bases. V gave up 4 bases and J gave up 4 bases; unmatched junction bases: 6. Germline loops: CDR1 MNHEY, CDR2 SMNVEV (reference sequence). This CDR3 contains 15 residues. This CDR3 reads CASSSIDRVNEKLFF. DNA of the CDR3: TGTGCCAGCAGTTCCATAGACAGGGTTAATGAAAAACTGTTTTTT.

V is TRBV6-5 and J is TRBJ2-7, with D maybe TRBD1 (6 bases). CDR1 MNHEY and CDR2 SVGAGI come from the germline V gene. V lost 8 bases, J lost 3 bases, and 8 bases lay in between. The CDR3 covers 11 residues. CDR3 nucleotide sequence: TGTGCCAGCGACAGGTACTACGAGCAGTACTTC. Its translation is CASDRYYEQYF.

The CDR3 DNA follows: TGTGCCAGTAGTAAACTCGCTAGCGGGAGTTCCGGTGAGCAGTTCTTC. Translating it yields CASSKLASGSSGEQFF. The J gene is TRBJ2-1, the V gene TRBV19, with TRBD2 matching over 10 bases. The junction had 12 bases not matched to a gene; V was cut back by 4 bases and J by 9 bases. This CDR3 is built from 16 residues. Germline CDR1 reads LNHDA; CDR2 reads SQIVND (reference sequence).

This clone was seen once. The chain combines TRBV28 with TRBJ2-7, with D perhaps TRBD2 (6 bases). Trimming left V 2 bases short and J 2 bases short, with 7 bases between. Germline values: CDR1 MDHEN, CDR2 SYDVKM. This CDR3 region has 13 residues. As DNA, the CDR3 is TGTGCCAGCAGTTTAGGGGGGACCTACGAGCAGTACTTC. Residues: CASSLGGTYEQYF.

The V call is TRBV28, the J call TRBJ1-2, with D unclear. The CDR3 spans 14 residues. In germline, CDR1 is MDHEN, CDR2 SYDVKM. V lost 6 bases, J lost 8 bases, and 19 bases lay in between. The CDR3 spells CASSYSRVTPGYTF. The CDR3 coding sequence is TGTGCCAGCAGCTACTCTCGGGTGACGCCCGGCTACACCTTC.

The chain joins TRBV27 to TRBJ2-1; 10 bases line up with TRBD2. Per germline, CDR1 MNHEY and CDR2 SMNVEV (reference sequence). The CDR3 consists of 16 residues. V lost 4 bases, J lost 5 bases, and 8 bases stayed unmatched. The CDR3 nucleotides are TGTGCCAGCAGTTCCTCTAGCGGGAGAGTTAACAATGAGCAGTTCTTC. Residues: CASSSSSGRVNNEQFF.

The CDR3 DNA reads as TGTGCCAGCAGCAATAACGTCGGGGGCAACACCGGGGAGCTGTTTTTT. Its protein is CASSNNVGGNTGELFF. The chain combines TRBV13 with TRBJ2-2; D might be TRBD1 or TRBD2, each matching 6 bases. Germline-derived CDR1 and CDR2 are PRHDT and FYEKMQ (reference sequence). Trimming stripped 5 bases from V and 2 bases from J, with 15 bases between. This CDR3 has 16 residues. Filled out from reference TRBV13 and TRBJ2-2, the complete variable domain reads AAGVIQSPRHLIKEKRETATLKCYPIPRHDTVYWYQQGPGQDPQFLISFYEKMQSDKGSIPDRFSAQQFSDYHSELNMSSLELGDSALYFCASSNNVGGNTGELFFGEGSRLTVL.

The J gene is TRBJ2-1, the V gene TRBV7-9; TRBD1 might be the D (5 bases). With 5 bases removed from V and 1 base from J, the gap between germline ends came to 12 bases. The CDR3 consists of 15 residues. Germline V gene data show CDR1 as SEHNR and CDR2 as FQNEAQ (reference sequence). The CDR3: CASSQTAISYNEQFF. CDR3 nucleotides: TGTGCCAGCAGCCAGACAGCGATTTCCTACAATGAGCAGTTCTTC.

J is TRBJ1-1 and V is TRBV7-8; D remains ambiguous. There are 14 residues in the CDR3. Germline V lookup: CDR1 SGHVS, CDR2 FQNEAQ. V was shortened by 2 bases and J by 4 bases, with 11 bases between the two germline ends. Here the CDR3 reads CASSLYGYGTEAFF. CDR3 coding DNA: TGTGCCAGCAGCTTATACGGGTACGGCACTGAAGCTTTCTTT.

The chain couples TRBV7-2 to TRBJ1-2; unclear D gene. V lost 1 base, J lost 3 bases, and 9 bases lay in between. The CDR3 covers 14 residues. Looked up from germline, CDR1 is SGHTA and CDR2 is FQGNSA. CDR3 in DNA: TGTGCCAGCAGCTTAGAGGGCAGGTACTATGGCTACACCTTC. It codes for CASSLEGRYYGYTF. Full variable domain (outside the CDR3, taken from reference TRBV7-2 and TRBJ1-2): GAGVSQSPSNKVTEKGKDVELRCDPISGHTALYWYRQSLGQGLEFLIYFQGNSAPDKSGLPSDRFSAERTGGSVSTLTIQRTQQEDSAVYLCASSLEGRYYGYTFGSGTRLTVV.

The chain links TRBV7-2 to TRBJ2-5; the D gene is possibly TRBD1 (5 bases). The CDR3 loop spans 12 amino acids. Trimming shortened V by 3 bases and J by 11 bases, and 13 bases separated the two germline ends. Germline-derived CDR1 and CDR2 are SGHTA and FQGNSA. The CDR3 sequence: CASSFTSGPQYF. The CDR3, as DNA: TGTGCCAGCAGCTTTACTTCAGGGCCTCAGTACTTC. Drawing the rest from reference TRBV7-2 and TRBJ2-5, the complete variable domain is GAGVSQSPSNKVTEKGKDVELRCDPISGHTALYWYRQSLGQGLEFLIYFQGNSAPDKSGLPSDRFSAERTGGSVSTLTIQRTQQEDSAVYLCASSFTSGPQYFGPGTRLLVL.

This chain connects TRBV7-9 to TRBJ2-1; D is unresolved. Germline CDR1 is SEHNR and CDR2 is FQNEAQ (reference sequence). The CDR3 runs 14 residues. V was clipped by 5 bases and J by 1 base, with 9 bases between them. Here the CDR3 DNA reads TGTGCCAGCAGCCCGGACGGATCCTACAATGAGCAGTTCTTC. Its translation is CASSPDGSYNEQFF.

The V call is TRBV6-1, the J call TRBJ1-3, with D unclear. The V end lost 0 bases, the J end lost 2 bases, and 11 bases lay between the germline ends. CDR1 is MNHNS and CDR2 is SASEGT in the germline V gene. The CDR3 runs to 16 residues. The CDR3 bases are TGTGCCAGCAGTGAAGCGAAAGGGAGTCCTGGAAACACCATATATTTT. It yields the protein CASSEAKGSPGNTIYF.

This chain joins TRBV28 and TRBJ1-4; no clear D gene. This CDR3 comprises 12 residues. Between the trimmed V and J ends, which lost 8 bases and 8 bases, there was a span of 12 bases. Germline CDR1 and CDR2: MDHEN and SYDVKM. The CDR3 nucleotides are TGTGCCAGCCGAGTATCTAGCGAAAAACTGTTTTTT. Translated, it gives CASRVSSEKLFF.

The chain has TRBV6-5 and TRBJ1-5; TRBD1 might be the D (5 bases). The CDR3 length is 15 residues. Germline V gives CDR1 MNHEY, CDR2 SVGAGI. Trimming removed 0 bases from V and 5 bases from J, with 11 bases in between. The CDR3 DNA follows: TGTGCCAGCAGTTACTCGCGGGGCTGGGATCAGCCCCAGCATTTT. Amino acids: CASSYSRGWDQPQHF.

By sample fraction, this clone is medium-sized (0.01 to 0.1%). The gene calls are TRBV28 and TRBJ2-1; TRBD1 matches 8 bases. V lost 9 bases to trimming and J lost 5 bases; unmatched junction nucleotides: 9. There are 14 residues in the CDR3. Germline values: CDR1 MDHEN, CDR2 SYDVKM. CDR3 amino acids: CASCSGGRHNEQFF. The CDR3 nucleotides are TGTGCCAGTTGTTCAGGGGGCCGTCACAATGAGCAGTTCTTC.

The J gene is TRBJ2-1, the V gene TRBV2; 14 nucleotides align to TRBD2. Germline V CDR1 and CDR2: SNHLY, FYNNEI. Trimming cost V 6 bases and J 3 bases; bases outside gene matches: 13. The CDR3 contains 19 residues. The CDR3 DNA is TGTGCCAGCAGCAAGGTCGGACTAGCGGGAGGAAGTCTCTACAATGAGCAGTTCTTC. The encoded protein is CASSKVGLAGGSLYNEQFF.

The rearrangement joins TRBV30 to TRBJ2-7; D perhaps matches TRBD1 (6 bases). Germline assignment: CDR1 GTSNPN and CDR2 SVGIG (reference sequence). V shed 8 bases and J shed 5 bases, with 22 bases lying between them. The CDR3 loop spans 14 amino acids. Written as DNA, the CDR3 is TGTGCCGGAGCCGCGGGTCTGAGGGGGAACGAGCAGTACTTC. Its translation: CAGAAGLRGNEQYF.

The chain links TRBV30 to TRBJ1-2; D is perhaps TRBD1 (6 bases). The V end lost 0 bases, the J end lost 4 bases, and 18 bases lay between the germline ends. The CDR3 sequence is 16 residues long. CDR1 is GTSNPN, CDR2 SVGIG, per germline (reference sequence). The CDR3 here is CAWSVTRGGAGYGYTF. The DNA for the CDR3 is TGTGCCTGGAGTGTAACTCGTGGGGGGGCCGGCTATGGCTACACCTTC. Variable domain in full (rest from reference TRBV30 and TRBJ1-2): SQTIHQWPATLVQPVGSPLSLECTVEGTSNPNLYWYRQAAGRGLQLLFYSVGIGQISSEVPQNLSASRPQDRQFILSSKKLLLSDSGFYLCAWSVTRGGAGYGYTFGSGTRLTVV.

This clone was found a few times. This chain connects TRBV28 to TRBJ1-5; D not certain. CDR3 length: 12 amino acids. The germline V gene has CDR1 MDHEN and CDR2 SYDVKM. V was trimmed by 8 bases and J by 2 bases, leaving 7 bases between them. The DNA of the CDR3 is TGTGCCAGCGGCGGAGGCAATCAGCCCCAGCATTTT. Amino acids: CASGGGNQPQHF.

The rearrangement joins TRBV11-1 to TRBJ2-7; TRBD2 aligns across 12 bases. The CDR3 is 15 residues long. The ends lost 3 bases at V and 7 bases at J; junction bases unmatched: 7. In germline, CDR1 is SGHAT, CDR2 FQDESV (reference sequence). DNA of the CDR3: TGTGCCAGCAGCTTCCAACGGACTAGCGGGAAAGAGCAGTACTTC. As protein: CASSFQRTSGKEQYF.

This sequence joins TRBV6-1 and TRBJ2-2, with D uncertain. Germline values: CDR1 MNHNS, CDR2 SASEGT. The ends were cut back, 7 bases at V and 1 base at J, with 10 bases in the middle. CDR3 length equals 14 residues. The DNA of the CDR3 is TGTGCCAGCAATATCATGAAGAACACCGGGGAGCTGTTTTTT. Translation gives CASNIMKNTGELFF.

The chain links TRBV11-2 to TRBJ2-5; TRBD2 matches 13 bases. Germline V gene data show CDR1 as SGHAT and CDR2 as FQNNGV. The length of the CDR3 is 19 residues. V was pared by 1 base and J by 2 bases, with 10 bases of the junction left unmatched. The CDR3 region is CASSLVMGGTSGVQETQYF. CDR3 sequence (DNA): TGTGCCAGCAGCTTAGTCATGGGGGGGACTAGCGGGGTGCAAGAGACCCAGTACTTC. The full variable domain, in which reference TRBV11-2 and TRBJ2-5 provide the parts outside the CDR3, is EAGVAQSPRYKIIEKRQSVAFWCNPISGHATLYWYQQILGQGPKLLIQFQNNGVVDDSQLPKDRFSAERLKGVDSTLKIQPAKLEDSAVYLCASSLVMGGTSGVQETQYFGPGTRLLVL.